The source of this T cell receptor beta chain is a study of cytomegalovirus exposure and HLA in healthy donors. Background on the study: Per a later analysis, the roughly 670 first-cohort and 110 or so validation repertoires shared one platform.

Germline CDR1 is GTSNPN and CDR2 is SVGIG (reference sequence). Between the trimmed V and J ends, which lost 0 bases and 12 bases, there was a span of 9 bases. The CDR3 length is 11 residues. Points on this clone: The antigen remains undetermined.

Study-wide findings and caveats: The authors confirmed in vitro that a few CMV-associated chains were specific for CMV antigens.

Clones were read by immunoSEQ multiplex PCR, and TCRdb kept only the in-frame ones, dropping some. The table lists more than 110,000 clones, approximately 94% of them singletons. V is TRBV30 and J is TRBJ1-3; tentative D call: TRBD1 (6 bases). The receptor's source is a man younger than 30 in good health and CMV-seropositive. Sequencing input: PBMCs. The CDR3 here is CAWSVTGFIYF. The CDR3 region has the DNA TGTGCCTGGAGTGTTACAGGGTTCATATATTTT. The variable domain in full, with the rest retrieved from reference TRBV30 and TRBJ1-3, is SQTIHQWPATLVQPVGSPLSLECTVEGTSNPNLYWYRQAAGRGLQLLFYSVGIGQISSEVPQNLSASRPQDRQFILSSKKLLLSDSGFYLCAWSVTGFIYFGEGSWLTVV.